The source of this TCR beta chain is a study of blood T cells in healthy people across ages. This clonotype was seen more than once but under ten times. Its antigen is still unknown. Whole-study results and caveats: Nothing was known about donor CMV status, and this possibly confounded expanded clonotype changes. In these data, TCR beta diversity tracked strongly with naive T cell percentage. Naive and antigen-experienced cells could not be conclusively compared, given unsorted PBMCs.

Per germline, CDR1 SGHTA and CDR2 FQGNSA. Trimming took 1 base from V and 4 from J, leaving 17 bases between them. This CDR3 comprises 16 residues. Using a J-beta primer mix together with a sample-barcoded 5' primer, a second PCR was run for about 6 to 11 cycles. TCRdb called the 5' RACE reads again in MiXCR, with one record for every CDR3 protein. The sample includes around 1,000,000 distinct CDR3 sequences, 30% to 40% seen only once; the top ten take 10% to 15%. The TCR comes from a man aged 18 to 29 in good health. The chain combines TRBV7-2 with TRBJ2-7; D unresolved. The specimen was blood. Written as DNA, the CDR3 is TGTGCCAGCAGCTTAGGGGCCGATCCATCCTCATACGAGCAGTACTTC. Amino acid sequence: CASSLGADPSSYEQYF.